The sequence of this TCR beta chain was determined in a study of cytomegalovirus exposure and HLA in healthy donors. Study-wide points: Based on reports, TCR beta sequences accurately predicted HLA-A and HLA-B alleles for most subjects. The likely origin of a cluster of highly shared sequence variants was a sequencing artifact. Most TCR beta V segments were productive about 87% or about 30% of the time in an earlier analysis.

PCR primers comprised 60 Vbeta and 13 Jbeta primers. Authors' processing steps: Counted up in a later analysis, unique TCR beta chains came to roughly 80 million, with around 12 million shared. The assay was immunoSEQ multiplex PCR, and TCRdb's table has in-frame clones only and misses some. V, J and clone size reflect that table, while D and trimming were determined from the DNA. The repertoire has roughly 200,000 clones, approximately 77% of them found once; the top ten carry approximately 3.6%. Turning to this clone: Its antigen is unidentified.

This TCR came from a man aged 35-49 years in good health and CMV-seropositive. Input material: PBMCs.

The CDR3 DNA reads as TGCGCCAGCAGTCCTCTCACAGGGACCGGGGAGCTGTTTTTT. Residues: CASSPLTGTGELFF. V gene TRBV10-1 combines with J gene TRBJ2-2; D is perhaps TRBD1 (6 bases). The CDR3 runs 14 residues. V lost 5 bases to trimming and J lost 5 bases, with 12 bases between them. Germline V lookup: CDR1 WNHNN, CDR2 SYGVQD (reference sequence).